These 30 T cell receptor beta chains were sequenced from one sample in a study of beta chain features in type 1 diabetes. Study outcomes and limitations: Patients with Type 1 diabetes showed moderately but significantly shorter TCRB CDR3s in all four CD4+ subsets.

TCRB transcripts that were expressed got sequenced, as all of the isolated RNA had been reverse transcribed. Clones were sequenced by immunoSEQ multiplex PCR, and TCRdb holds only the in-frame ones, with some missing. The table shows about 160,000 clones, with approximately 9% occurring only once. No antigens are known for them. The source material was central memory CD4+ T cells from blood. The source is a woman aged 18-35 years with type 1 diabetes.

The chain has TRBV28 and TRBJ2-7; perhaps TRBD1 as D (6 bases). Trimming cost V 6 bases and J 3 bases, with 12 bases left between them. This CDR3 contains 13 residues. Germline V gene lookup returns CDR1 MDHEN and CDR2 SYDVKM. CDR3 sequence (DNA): TGTGCCAGCAGGATGACAGGCCACTACGAGCAGTACTTC. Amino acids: CASRMTGHYEQYF.

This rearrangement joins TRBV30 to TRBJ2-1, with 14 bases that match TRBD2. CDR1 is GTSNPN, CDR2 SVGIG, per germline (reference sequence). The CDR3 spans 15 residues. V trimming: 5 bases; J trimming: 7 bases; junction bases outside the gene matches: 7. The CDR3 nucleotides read TGTGCCTGGGGGGGACTAGCGGGAGTCTCAAATGAGCAGTTCTTC. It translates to CAWGGLAGVSNEQFF.

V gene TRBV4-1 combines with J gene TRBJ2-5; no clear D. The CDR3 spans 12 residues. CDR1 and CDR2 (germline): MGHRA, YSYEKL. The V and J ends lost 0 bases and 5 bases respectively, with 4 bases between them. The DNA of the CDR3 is TGCGCCAGCAGCCAAGATATGGAGACCCAGTACTTC. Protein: CASSQDMETQYF.

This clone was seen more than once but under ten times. Written as DNA, the CDR3 is TGTGCCAGTAGTATAAATCCCCAGTCTCGCAGTGAGCAGTTCTTC. This translates into CASSINPQSRSEQFF. This chain uses TRBV19 with TRBJ2-1; no clear D. CDR3 length: 15 amino acids. The V and J ends lost 2 bases and 9 bases respectively, with 17 bases between them. Germline CDR1 reads LNHDA; CDR2 reads SQIVND (reference sequence).

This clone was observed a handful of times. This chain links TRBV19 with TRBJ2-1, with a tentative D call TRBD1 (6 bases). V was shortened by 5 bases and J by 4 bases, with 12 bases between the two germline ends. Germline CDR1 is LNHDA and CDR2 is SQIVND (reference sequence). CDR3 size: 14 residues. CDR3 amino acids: CASSQGKGYNEQFF. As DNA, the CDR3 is TGTGCCAGTAGTCAGGGGAAGGGGTACAATGAGCAGTTCTTC.

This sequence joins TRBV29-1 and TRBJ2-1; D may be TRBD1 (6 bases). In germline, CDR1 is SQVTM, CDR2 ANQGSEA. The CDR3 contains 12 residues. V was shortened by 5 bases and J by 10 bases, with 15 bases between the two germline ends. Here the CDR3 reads CSVSDSRWEQFF. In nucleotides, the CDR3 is TGCAGCGTTTCGGACAGTCGATGGGAGCAGTTCTTC.

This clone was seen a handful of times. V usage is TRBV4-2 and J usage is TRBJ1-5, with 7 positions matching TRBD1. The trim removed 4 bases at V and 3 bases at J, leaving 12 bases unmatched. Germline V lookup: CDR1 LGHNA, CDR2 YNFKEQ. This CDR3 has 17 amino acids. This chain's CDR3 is CASSLGGSGKPNQPQHF. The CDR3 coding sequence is TGTGCCAGCAGCCTAGGGGGCTCGGGGAAACCCAATCAGCCCCAGCATTTT.

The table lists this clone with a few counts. The CDR3 bases are TGCGCCAGCAGCTTGTCTGGCAGGGGTAGCACAGATACGCAGTATTTT. Translated, it gives CASSLSGRGSTDTQYF. This sequence joins TRBV5-1 and TRBJ2-3, with D perhaps matching TRBD1 (6 bases). The V end lost 1 base, the J end lost 0 bases, and 12 bases lay between the germline ends. The CDR3 contains 16 residues. CDR1 SGHRS and CDR2 YFSETQ come from the germline V gene.

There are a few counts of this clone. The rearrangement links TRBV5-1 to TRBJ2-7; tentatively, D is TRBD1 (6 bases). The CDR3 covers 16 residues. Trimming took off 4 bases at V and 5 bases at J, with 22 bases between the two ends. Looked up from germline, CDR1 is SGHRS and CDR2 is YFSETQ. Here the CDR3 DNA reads TGCGCCAGCAGCCCGGGACACCCCAAGGGATTCCACGAGCAGTACTTC. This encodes CASSPGHPKGFHEQYF.

CDR3 nucleotides: TGTGCCAGCAGCTGGGGCACCACACAACAGCCCCAGCATTTT. Amino acids: CASSWGTTQQPQHF. The chain uses TRBV7-9 and TRBJ1-5, with TRBD1 as a possible D gene (5 bases). Germline V gene data show CDR1 as SEHNR and CDR2 as FQNEAQ (reference sequence). This CDR3 has 14 amino acids. With 4 bases removed from V and 7 bases from J, the gap between germline ends came to 14 bases.

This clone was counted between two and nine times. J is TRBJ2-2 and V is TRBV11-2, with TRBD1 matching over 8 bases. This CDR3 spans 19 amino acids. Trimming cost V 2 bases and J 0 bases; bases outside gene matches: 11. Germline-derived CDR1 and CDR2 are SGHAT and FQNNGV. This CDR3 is CASSLRQGARFANTGELFF. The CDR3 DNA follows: TGTGCCAGCAGCTTACGGCAGGGGGCCCGTTTCGCGAACACCGGGGAGCTGTTTTTT.

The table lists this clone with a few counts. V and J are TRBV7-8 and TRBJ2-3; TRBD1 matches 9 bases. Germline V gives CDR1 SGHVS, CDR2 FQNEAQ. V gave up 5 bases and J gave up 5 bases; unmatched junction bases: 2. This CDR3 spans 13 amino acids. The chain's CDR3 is CASSTDRGDTQYF. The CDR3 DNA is TGTGCCAGCAGCACGGACAGGGGAGATACGCAGTATTTT.

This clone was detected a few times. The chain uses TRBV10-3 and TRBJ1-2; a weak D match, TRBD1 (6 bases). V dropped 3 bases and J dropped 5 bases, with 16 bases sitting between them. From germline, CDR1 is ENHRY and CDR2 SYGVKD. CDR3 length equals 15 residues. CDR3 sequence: CAISEGDGQSYGYTF. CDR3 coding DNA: TGTGCCATCAGTGAAGGAGACGGACAGTCTTATGGCTACACCTTC.

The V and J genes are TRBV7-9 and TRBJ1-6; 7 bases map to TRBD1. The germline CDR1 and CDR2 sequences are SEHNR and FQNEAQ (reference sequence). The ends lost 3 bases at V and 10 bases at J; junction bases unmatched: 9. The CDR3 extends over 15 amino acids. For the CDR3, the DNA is TGTGCCAGCAGCTTGGAGGAGGGGGCGAGGTCACCCCTCCACTTT. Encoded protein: CASSLEEGARSPLHF.

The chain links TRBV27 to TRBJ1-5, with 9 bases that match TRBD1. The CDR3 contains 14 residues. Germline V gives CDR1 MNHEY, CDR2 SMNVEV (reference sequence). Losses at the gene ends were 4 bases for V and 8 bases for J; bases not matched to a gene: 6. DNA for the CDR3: TGTGCCAGCAGTTGGGGACAGGGTCGTAAGCCCCAGCATTTT. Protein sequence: CASSWGQGRKPQHF.

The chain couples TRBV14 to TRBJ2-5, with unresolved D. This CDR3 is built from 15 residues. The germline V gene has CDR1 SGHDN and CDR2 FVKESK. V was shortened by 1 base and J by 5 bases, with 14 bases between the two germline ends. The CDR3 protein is CASSQAHSFGETQYF. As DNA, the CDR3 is TGTGCCAGCAGCCAAGCGCACAGCTTTGGGGAGACCCAGTACTTC.

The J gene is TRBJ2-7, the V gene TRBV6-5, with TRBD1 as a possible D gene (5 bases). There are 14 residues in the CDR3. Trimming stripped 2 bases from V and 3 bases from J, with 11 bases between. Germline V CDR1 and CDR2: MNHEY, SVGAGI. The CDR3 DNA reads TGTGCCAGCAGTTACGGGGCAAGTGACTACGAGCAGTACTTC. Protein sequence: CASSYGASDYEQYF.

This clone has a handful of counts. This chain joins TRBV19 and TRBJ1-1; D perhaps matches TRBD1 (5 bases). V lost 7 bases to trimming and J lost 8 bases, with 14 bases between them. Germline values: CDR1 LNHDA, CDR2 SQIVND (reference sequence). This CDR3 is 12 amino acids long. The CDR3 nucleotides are TGTGCCAGTATCACAATGGGGGGGGAAGCTTTCTTT. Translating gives CASITMGGEAFF.

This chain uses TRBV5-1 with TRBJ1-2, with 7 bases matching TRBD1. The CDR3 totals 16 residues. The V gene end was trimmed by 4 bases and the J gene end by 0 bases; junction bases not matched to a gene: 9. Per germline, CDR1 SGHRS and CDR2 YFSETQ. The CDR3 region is CASSQGTAHSNYGYTF. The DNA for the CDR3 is TGCGCCAGCAGCCAAGGGACAGCTCATTCTAACTATGGCTACACCTTC.

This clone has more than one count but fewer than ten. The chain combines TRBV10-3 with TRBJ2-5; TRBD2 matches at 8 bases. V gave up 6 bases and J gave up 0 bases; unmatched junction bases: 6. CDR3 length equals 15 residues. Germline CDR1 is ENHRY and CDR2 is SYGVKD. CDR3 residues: CAIRPGLGNQETQYF. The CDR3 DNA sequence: TGTGCCATCAGACCGGGACTAGGTAACCAAGAGACCCAGTACTTC.

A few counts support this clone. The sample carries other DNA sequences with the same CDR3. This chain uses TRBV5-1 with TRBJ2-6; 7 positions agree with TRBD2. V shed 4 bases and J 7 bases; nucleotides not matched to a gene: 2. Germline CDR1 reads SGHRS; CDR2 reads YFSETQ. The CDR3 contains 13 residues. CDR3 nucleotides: TGCGCCAGCAGCCCGGGAGGAGCCAACGTCCTGACTTTC. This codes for CASSPGGANVLTF.

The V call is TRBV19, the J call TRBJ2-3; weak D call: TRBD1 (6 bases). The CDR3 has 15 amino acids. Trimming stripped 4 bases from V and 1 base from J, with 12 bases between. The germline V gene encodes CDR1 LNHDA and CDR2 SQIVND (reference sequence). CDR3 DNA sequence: TGTGCCAGTAGTACCTCACAGGGAGGCACAGATACGCAGTATTTT. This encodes CASSTSQGGTDTQYF.

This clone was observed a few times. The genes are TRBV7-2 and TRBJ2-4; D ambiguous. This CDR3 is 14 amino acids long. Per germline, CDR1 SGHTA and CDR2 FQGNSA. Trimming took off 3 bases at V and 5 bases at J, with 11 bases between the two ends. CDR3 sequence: CASSLVSAENIQYF. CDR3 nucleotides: TGTGCCAGCAGCTTGGTCAGTGCGGAAAACATTCAGTACTTC.

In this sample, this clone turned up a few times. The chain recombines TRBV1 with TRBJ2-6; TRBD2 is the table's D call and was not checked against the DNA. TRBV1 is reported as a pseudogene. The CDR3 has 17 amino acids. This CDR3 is CTSSPRNPAEGANVLTF. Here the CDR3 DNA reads TGCACCAGCAGCCCACGGAACCCGGCGGAGGGGGCCAACGTCCTGACTTTC.

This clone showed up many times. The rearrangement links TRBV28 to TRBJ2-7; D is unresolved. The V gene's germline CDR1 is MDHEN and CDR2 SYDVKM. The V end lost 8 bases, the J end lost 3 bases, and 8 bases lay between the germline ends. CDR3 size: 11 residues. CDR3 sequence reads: CASWSGYEQYF. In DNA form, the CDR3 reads TGTGCCAGCTGGTCCGGCTACGAGCAGTACTTC.

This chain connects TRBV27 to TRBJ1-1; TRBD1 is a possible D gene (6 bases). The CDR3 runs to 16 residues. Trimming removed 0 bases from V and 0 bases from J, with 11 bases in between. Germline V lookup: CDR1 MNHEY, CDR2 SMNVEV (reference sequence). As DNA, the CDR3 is TGTGCCAGCAGTTTATCGAACAGGGTCTTGAACACTGAAGCTTTCTTT. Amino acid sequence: CASSLSNRVLNTEAFF.

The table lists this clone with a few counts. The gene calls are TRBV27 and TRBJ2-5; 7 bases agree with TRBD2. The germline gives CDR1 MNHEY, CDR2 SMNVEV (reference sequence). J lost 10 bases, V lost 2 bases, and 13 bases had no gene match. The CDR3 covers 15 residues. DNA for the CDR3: TGTGCCAGCAGTTTAGGGACTAACGCTCGGAACGACCAGTACTTC. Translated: CASSLGTNARNDQYF.

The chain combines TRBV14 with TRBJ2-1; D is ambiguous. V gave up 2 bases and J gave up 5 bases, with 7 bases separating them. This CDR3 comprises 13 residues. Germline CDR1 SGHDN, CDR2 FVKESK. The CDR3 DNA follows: TGTGCCAGCAGCCAACTAAGTCACAATGAGCAGTTCTTC. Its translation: CASSQLSHNEQFF.

The CDR3 here is CASSQGLAGGREQYF. DNA of the CDR3: TGTGCCAGCAGCCAGGGACTAGCGGGAGGCCGCGAGCAGTACTTC. This sequence joins TRBV7-2 and TRBJ2-7; 15 nucleotides align to TRBD2. The CDR3 runs 15 residues. Germline assignment: CDR1 SGHTA and CDR2 FQGNSA. Trimming cost V 5 bases and J 6 bases; bases outside gene matches: 5.

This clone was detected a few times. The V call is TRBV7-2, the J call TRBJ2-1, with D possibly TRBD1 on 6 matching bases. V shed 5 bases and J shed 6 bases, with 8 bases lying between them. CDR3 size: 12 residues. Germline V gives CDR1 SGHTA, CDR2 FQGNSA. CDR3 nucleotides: TGTGCCAGCAGCGCCAGGGGCAATGAGCAGTTCTTC. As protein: CASSARGNEQFF. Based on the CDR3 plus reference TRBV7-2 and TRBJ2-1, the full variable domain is GAGVSQSPSNKVTEKGKDVELRCDPISGHTALYWYRQSLGQGLEFLIYFQGNSAPDKSGLPSDRFSAERTGGSVSTLTIQRTQQEDSAVYLCASSARGNEQFFGPGTRLTVL.